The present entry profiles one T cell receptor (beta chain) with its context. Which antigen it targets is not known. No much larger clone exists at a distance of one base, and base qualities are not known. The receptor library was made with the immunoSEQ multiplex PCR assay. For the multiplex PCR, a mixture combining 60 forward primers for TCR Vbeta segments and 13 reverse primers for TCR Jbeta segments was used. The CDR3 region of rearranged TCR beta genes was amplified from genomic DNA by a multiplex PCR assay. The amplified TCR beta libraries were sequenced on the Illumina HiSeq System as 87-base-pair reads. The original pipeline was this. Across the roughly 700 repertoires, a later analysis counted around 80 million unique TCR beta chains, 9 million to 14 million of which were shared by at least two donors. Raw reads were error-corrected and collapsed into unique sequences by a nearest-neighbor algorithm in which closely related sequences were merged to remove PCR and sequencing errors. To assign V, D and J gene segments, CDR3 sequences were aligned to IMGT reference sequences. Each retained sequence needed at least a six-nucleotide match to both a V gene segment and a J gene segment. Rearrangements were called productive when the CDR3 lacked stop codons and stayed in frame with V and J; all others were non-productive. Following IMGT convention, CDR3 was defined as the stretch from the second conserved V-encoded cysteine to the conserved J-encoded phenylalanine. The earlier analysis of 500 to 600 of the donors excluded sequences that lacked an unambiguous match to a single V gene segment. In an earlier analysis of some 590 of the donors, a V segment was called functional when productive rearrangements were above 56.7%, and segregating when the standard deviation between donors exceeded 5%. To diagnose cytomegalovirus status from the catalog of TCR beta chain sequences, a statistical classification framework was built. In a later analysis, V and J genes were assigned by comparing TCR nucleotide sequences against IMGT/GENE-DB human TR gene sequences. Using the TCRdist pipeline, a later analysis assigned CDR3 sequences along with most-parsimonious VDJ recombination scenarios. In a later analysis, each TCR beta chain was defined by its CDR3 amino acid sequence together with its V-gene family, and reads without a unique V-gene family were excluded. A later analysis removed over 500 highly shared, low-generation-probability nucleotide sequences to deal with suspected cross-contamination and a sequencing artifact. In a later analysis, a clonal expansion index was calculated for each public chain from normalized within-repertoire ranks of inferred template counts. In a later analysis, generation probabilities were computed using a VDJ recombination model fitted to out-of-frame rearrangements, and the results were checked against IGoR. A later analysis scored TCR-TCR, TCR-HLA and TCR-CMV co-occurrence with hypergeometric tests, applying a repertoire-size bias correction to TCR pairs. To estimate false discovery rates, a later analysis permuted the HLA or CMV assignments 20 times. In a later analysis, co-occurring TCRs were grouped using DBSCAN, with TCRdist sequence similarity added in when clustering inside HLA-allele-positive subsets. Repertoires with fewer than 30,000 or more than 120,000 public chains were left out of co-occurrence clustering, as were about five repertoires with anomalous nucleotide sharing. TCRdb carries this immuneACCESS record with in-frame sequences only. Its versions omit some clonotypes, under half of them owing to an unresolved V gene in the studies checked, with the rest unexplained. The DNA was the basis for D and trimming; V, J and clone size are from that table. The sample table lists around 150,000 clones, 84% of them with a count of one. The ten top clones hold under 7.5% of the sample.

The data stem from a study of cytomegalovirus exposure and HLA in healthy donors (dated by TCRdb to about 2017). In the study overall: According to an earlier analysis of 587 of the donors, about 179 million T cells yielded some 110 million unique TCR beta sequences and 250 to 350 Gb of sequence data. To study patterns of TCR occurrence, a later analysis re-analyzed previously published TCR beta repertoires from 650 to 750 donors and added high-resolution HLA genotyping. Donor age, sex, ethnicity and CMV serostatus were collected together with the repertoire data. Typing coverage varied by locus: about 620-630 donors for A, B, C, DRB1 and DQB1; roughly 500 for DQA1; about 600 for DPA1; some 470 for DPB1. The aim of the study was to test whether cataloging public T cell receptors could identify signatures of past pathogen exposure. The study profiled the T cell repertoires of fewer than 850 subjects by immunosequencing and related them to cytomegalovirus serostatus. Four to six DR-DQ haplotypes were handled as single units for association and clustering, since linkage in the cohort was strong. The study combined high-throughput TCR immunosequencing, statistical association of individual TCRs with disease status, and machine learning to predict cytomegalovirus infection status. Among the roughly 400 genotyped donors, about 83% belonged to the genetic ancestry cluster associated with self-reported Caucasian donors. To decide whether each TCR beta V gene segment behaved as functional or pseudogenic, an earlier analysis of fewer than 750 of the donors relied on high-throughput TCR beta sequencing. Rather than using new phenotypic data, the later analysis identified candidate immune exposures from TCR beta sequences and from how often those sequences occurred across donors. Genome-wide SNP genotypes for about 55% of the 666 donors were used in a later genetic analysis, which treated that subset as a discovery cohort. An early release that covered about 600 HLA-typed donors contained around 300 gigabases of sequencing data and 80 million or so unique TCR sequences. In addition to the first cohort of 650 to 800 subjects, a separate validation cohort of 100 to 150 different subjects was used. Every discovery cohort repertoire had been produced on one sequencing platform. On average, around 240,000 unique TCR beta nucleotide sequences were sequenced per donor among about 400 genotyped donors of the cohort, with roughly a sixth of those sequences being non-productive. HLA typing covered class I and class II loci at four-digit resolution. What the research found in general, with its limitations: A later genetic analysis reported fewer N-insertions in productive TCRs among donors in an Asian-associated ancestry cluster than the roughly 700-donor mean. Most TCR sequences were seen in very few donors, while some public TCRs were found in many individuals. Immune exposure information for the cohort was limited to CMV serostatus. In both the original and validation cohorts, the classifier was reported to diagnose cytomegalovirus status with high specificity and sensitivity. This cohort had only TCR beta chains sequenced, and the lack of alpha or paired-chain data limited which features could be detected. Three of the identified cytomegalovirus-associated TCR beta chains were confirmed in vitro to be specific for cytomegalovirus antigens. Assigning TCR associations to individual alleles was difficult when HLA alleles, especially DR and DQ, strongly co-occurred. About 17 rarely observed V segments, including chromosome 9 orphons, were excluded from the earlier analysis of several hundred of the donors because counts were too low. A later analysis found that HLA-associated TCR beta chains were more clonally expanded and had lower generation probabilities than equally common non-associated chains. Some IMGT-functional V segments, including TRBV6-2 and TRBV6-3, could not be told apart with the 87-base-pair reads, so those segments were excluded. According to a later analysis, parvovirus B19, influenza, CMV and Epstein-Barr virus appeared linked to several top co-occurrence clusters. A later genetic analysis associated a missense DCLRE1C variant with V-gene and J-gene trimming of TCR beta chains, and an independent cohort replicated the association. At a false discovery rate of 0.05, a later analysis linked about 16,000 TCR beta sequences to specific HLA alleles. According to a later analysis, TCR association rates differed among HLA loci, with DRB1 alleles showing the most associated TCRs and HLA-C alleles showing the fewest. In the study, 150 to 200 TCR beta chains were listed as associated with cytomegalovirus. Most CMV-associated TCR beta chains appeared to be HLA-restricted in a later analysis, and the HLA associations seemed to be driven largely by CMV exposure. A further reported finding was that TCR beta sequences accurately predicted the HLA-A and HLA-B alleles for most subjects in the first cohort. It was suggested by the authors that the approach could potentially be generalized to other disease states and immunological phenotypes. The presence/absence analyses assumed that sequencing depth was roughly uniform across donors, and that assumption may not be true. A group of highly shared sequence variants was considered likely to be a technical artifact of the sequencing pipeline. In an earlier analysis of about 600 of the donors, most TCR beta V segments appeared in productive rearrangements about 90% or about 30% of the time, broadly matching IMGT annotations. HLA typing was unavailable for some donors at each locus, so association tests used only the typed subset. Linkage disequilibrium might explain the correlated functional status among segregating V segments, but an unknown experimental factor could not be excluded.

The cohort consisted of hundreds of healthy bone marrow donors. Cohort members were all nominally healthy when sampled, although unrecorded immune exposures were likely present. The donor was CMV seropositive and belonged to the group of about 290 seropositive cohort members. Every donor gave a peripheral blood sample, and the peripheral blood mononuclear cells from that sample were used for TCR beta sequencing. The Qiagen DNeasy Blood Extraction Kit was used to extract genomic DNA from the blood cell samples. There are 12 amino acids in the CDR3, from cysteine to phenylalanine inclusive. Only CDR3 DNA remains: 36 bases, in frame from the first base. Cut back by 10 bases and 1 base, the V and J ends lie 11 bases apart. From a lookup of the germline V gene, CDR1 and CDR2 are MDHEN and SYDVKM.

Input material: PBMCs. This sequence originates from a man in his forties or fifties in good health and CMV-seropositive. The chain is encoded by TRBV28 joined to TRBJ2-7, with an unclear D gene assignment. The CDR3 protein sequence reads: CATLGNSYEQYF. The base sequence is TGTGCCACCCTAGGAAATTCCTACGAGCAGTACTTC.